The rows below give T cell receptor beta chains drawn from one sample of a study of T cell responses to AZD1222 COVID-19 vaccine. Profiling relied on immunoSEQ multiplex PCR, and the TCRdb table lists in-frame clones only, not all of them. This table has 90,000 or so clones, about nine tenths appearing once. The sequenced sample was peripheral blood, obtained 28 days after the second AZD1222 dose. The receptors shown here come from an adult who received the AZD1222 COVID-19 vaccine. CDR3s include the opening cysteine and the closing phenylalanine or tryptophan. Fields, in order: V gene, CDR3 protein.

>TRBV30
CALTQWGSYNEQFF
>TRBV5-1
CASSLEQNYGYTF
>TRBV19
CARDPPDWADQPQHF
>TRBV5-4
CASSPRSRSYEQYF
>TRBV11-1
CASSSQPQNSPLHF
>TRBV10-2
CASSAGRTSGGGTDTQYF
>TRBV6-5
CASSLTDNYGYTF
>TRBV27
CASSPPDMRNTEAFF
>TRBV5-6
CASSLAWAGTKNTEAFF
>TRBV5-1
CASSWTGANQPQHF
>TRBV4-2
CASSQESQRGGTQYF
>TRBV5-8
CASSFDRVSFLGYGYTF
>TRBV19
CASKGMDQPQHF
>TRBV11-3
CASSLWAGGKNIQYF
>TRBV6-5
CASGPGTGANQPQHF
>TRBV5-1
CASSSSSGTGSLVTLHF
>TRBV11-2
CASRSPYARGGPKNEQFF
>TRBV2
CASTWTVPQANEKLFF
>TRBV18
CASWNGQIEVLANYGYTF
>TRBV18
CASSPPGGSPLHF
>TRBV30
CAWSVWGRTYEQYF
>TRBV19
CASTPLMGANVLTF
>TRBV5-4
CASSLSGAWEKLFF
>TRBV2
CASSLQQEQPQHF
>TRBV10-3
CAIRDQGRMATSQYF
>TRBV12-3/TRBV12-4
CACREVNTGELFF
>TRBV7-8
CASSLGLGGATEAFF
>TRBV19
CASSTGAKNIQYF
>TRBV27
CASSFRDRPVAEAFF
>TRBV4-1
CASSPGQGSSYEQYF